This T cell receptor (beta chain) came from a study of T cells in Graves' hyperthyroidism and ophthalmopathy. After removal of 7 bases from V and 1 base from J, the junction contained 12 bases not matched to a gene. CDR3 length equals 16 residues. Germline CDR1 MNHEY, CDR2 SVGEGT. Amplification yielded TCR beta CDR3 regions, with RNA transcripts as the source. The HTBI primer set drove a first-round RT-PCR of the TCR CDR3. TCRdb fed the multiplex PCR reads into MiXCR, producing one record per CDR3 protein. The data show roughly 330,000 distinct CDR3 sequences, 16% seen once. The chain employs TRBV6-2 or TRBV6-3 and TRBJ2-7; 8 nucleotides line up with TRBD2. The source material was blood. The origin of this receptor is a man younger than 45 with Graves' hyperthyroidism. The CDR3 region has the DNA TGTGCCAGCAAAGGGGTCTTCGGGGGGGAGTCCTACGAGCAGTACTTC. Encoded protein: CASKGVFGGESYEQYF.